Each of the 22 T cell receptor beta chains below was sequenced from the same sample in a study of shared clonotypes between healthy human individuals. Sequencing used immunoSEQ multiplex PCR; TCRdb keeps in-frame clones, though not all of them. In the table there are around 2,000,000 clones, 85% to 95% of which are singletons. Material: naive CD4+ T cells sorted from blood. Subset specified: CD45RA+ positively selected. The source is a man between 18 and 35 years old in good health.

J is TRBJ1-1 and V is TRBV30; TRBD1 might be the D (5 bases). This CDR3 is built from 12 residues. V lost 2 bases and J 8 bases, leaving 12 bases between the germline ends. Germline V gene lookup returns CDR1 GTSNPN and CDR2 SVGIG (reference sequence). In nucleotides, the CDR3 is TGTGCCTGGAGTTTTCAGTACAGGGAAGCTTTCTTT. Protein product: CAWSFQYREAFF.

This clone was seen just once. The chain employs TRBV5-6 and TRBJ2-7; D is undetermined. Germline V lookup: CDR1 SGHDT, CDR2 YYEEEE. There are 13 residues in the CDR3. V gave up 1 base and J gave up 3 bases, with 8 bases separating them. CDR3 in amino acids: CASSLFTGYEQYF. CDR3 sequence (DNA): TGTGCCAGCAGCTTGTTTACCGGCTACGAGCAGTACTTC.

For this clone: The same CDR3 is also encoded by other DNA sequences in this sample. The CDR3: CASSEQGVETQYF. The CDR3 DNA sequence: TGTGCCAGCAGTGAACAGGGGGTAGAGACCCAGTACTTC. The V call is TRBV2, the J call TRBJ2-5; 7 positions agree with TRBD1. This CDR3 region has 13 residues. Germline assignment: CDR1 SNHLY and CDR2 FYNNEI. Losses at the gene ends were 2 bases for V and 4 bases for J; bases not matched to a gene: 1.

The genes are TRBV30 and TRBJ1-1; D uncertain. CDR3 size: 13 residues. The germline CDR1 and CDR2 sequences are GTSNPN and SVGIG (reference sequence). Trimming removed 4 bases from V and 0 bases from J, with 9 bases in between. CDR3 protein: CAWTDWVNTEAFF. CDR3 coding DNA: TGTGCCTGGACCGACTGGGTGAACACTGAAGCTTTCTTT.

The chain links TRBV6-5 to TRBJ2-3, with D uncertain. The CDR3 loop spans 13 amino acids. Germline-derived CDR1 and CDR2 are MNHEY and SVGAGI. The V end lost 6 bases, the J end lost 3 bases, and 10 bases lay between the germline ends. For the CDR3, the DNA is TGTGCCAGCAGCCGGAGTGAGACAGATACGCAGTATTTT. Translating it yields CASSRSETDTQYF.

The chain carries TRBV5-8 and TRBJ2-2, with TRBD1 matching over 9 bases. V shed 5 bases, J shed 1 base, and the junction held 18 bases outside the gene matches. The V gene's germline CDR1 is SGHTS and CDR2 YDEGEE. The CDR3 extends over 20 amino acids. Here the CDR3 reads CASRPGTGMITSRNTGELFF. The CDR3 DNA reads as TGTGCCAGCAGACCCGGGACAGGGATGATAACGTCGCGGAACACCGGGGAGCTGTTTTTT.

As for this clone: Other DNA sequences in the same sample also yield this CDR3. The J gene is TRBJ1-2, the V gene TRBV5-1; D unclear. The V and J ends lost 1 base and 1 base respectively, with 5 bases between them. Germline CDR1 and CDR2: SGHRS and YFSETQ. The CDR3 runs to 13 residues. The CDR3 nucleotides are TGCGCCAGCAGCTTGCCCGATAACTATGGCTACACCTTC. It specifies CASSLPDNYGYTF.

This chain links TRBV7-2 with TRBJ2-5; 8 bases line up with TRBD2. Losses at the gene ends were 11 bases for V and 7 bases for J; bases not matched to a gene: 6. This CDR3 has 11 amino acids. CDR1 is SGHTA, CDR2 FQGNSA, per germline. CDR3 region: CAVTGGGTQYF. The CDR3 DNA sequence: TGTGCCGTTACGGGAGGGGGGACCCAGTACTTC. The variable domain in full, with the rest retrieved from reference TRBV7-2 and TRBJ2-5, is GAGVSQSPSNKVTEKGKDVELRCDPISGHTALYWYRQSLGQGLEFLIYFQGNSAPDKSGLPSDRFSAERTGGSVSTLTIQRTQQEDSAVYLCAVTGGGTQYFGPGTRLLVL.

The chain is built from TRBV7-3 and TRBJ2-5, with D unclear. Trimming pared 4 bases from V and 5 bases from J, leaving 14 bases between. The CDR3 sequence is 14 residues long. CDR1 is SGHTA, CDR2 FQGTGA, per germline. CDR3 in amino acids: CASSSWPSSETQYF. For the CDR3, the DNA is TGTGCCAGCAGCTCCTGGCCAAGCTCGGAGACCCAGTACTTC. Full variable domain (remainder filled in from reference TRBV7-3 and TRBJ2-5): GAGVSQTPSNKVTEKGKYVELRCDPISGHTALYWYRQSLGQGPEFLIYFQGTGAADDSGLPNDRFFAVRPEGSVSTLKIQRTERGDSAVYLCASSSWPSSETQYFGPGTRLLVL.

V gene TRBV7-3 combines with J gene TRBJ2-3; D ambiguous. V was shortened by 3 bases and J by 4 bases, with 8 bases between the two germline ends. Germline V gene data show CDR1 as SGHTA and CDR2 as FQGTGA. The CDR3 extends over 13 amino acids. Here the CDR3 reads CASSFDDSDTQYF. In DNA, the CDR3 is TGTGCCAGCAGCTTCGACGATTCAGATACGCAGTATTTT.

The chain's CDR3 is CASSAGLAGEETQYF. CDR3 DNA: TGTGCCAGTAGTGCCGGACTAGCGGGGGAAGAGACCCAGTACTTC. The chain links TRBV19 to TRBJ2-5; 13 positions agree with TRBD2. V lost 5 bases to trimming and J lost 3 bases; unmatched junction nucleotides: 3. Germline CDR1 LNHDA, CDR2 SQIVND (reference sequence). The CDR3 totals 15 residues.

This clone has just a few counts. This chain uses TRBV12-5 with TRBJ2-1, with 8 bases fitting TRBD1. With 6 bases clipped from V and 9 bases from J, the junction kept 4 bases outside the gene matches. In germline, CDR1 is LGHNT, CDR2 FRNRAP. The CDR3 length is 12 residues. The chain's CDR3 is CASGLDRGEQFF. In DNA, the CDR3 is TGTGCTAGTGGACTAGACAGGGGTGAGCAGTTCTTC.

The J gene is TRBJ1-2, the V gene TRBV28; D gene ambiguous. Germline CDR1 is MDHEN and CDR2 is SYDVKM. Trimming removed 2 bases from V and 5 bases from J, with 9 bases in between. The CDR3 sequence is 13 residues long. The CDR3 is CASSLGGQYGYTF. The CDR3 DNA is TGTGCCAGCAGTTTAGGTGGGCAGTATGGCTACACCTTC.

CDR3 protein: CASSYSGSTGEKLFF. The CDR3 DNA reads as TGTGCCAGCAGTTACTCGGGATCGACAGGGGAAAAACTGTTTTTT. The chain is built from TRBV6-5 and TRBJ1-4, with TRBD1 matching 7 bases. V shed 0 bases, J shed 8 bases, and the junction held 6 bases outside the gene matches. The CDR3 contains 15 residues. Per the germline V gene, CDR1 is MNHEY and CDR2 is SVGAGI.

This clone is a singleton in its sample. The chain recombines TRBV6-6 with TRBJ2-1, with TRBD1 identical over 7 bases. The trim removed 5 bases at V and 5 bases at J, leaving 9 bases unmatched. The V gene's germline CDR1 is MNHNY and CDR2 SVGAGI (reference sequence). This CDR3 region has 15 residues. The DNA of the CDR3 is TGTGCCAGCAGTCAGCCCGGGACAGACGACAATGAGCAGTTCTTC. As protein: CASSQPGTDDNEQFF.

CDR3 sequence (DNA): TGCGCCAGCAGCCGGGGCCGGGTCAGGACTAATGAAAAACTGTTTTTT. The encoded protein is CASSRGRVRTNEKLFF. The chain combines TRBV4-1 with TRBJ1-4; D is possibly TRBD1 (5 bases). Germline CDR1 MGHRA, CDR2 YSYEKL. This CDR3 comprises 16 residues. Trimming removed 4 bases from V and 2 bases from J, with 14 bases in between.

This sequence joins TRBV10-3 and TRBJ2-3; D remains unclear. This CDR3 is 13 amino acids long. V lost 6 bases and J lost 4, with 11 bases in between. Germline-derived CDR1 and CDR2 are ENHRY and SYGVKD. The CDR3 DNA sequence: TGTGCCATCAGGAAGGTGGAGCCAGATACGCAGTATTTT. Translation gives CAIRKVEPDTQYF.

At least ten counts were recorded for this clone. This sequence joins TRBV30 and TRBJ2-5, with D unclear. Germline V lookup: CDR1 GTSNPN, CDR2 SVGIG (reference sequence). The CDR3 loop spans 12 amino acids. V dropped 3 bases and J dropped 4 bases, with 9 bases sitting between them. The CDR3 bases are TGTGCCTGGAGCGTGGTGTCAGAGACCCAGTACTTC. Its translation is CAWSVVSETQYF.

The chain links TRBV11-1 to TRBJ2-5; 7 nucleotides line up with TRBD1. V gave up 5 bases and J gave up 5 bases; unmatched junction bases: 5. This CDR3 has 13 residues. CDR1 SGHAT and CDR2 FQDESV come from the germline V gene (reference sequence). CDR3 DNA sequence: TGTGCCAGCAGCCCGGGACAGCAGGAGACCCAGTACTTC. It codes for CASSPGQQETQYF.

This rearrangement joins TRBV28 to TRBJ2-5; 11 positions agree with TRBD1. Per germline, CDR1 MDHEN and CDR2 SYDVKM. V shed 5 bases and J 3 bases; nucleotides not matched to a gene: 8. The CDR3 covers 16 residues. The CDR3 reads CASSLLGQGEEETQYF. CDR3 DNA: TGTGCCAGCAGTCTACTGGGACAGGGGGAAGAAGAGACCCAGTACTTC.

In DNA form, the CDR3 reads TGTGCCAGCAGCCGAGGCGGGACAGGGGCCGGGGAGCTGTTTTTT. It is translated as CASSRGGTGAGELFF. This chain links TRBV7-3 with TRBJ2-2; 10 nucleotides line up with TRBD1. Unmatched junction bases numbered 6, after V lost 5 bases and J lost 6 bases. The CDR3 covers 15 residues. Germline lookup yields CDR1 SGHTA and CDR2 FQGTGA.

The V and J genes are TRBV5-1 and TRBJ1-3; no clear D. Germline V gives CDR1 SGHRS, CDR2 YFSETQ. This CDR3 contains 17 residues. Trimming removed 0 bases from V and 0 bases from J, with 13 bases in between. This CDR3 reads CASSLEGDRPSGNTIYF. The CDR3 DNA reads TGCGCCAGCAGCTTGGAGGGAGACCGCCCCTCTGGAAACACCATATATTTT.